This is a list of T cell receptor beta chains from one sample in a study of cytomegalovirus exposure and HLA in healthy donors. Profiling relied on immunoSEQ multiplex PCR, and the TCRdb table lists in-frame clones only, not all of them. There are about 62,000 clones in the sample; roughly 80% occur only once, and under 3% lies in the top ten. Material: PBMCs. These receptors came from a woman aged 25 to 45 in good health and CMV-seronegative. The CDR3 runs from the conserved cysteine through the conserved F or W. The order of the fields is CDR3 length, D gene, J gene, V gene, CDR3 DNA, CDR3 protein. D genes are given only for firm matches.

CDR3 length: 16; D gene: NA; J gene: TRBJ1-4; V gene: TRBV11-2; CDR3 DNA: TGTGCCAGCAGCTCAACCTCAATAGTACGGGATGAAAAACTGTTTTTT; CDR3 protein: CASSSTSIVRDEKLFF
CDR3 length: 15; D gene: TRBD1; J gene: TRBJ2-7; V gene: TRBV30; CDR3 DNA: TGTGCCTGGAGGGGCCTAAGGACAGGGATCTACGAGCAGTACTTC; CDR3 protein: CAWRGLRTGIYEQYF
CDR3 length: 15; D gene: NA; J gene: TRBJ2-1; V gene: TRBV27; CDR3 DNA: TGTGCCAGCAGTGTAGACAGGACAATCTACAATGAGCAGTTCTTC; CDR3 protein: CASSVDRTIYNEQFF
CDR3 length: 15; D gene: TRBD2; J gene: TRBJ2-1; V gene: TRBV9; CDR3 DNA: TGTGCCAGCAGCGTAGTGGCGGGGGGGATCAATGAGCAGTTCTTC; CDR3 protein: CASSVVAGGINEQFF
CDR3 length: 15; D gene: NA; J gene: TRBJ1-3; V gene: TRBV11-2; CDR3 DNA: TGTGCCAGCAGCTTAGGGGCGAGCTCTGGAAACACCATATATTTT; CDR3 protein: CASSLGASSGNTIYF
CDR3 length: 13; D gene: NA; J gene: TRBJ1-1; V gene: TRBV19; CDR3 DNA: TGTGCCAGTAGTATTGGTCGGGGGACTGAAGCTTTCTTT; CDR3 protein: CASSIGRGTEAFF
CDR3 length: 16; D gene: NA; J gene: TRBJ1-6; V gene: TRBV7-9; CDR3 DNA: TGTTCCAGCAGCTTAGGTTCGACAGCCACGAATTCACCCCTCCACTTT; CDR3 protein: CSSSLGSTATNSPLHF
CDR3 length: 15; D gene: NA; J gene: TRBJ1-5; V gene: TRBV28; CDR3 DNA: TGTGCCAGCAGTACCGGCGGGGGGTTCAATCAGCCCCAGCATTTT; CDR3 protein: CASSTGGGFNQPQHF
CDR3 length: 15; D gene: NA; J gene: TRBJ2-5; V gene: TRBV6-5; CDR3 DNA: TGTGCCAGCAGTTACTCGTACAGGGCCCCACAGACCCAGTACTTC; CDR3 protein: CASSYSYRAPQTQYF
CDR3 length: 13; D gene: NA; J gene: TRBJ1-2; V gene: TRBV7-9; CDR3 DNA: TGTGCCAGCAGCCGTGCTCGGGTGGATGGCTACACCTTC; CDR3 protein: CASSRARVDGYTF
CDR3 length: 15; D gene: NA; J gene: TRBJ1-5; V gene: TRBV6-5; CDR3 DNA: TGTGCCAGCAGTTACGGCGGGGGGGTCAATCAGCCCCAGCATTTT; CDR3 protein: CASSYGGGVNQPQHF
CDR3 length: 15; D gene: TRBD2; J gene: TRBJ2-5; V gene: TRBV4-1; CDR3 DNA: TGCGCCAGCAGCCGGACTAGCGGGGTCCGGGAGACCCAGTACTTC; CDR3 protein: CASSRTSGVRETQYF
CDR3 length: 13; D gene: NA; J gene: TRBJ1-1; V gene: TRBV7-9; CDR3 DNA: TGTGCCAGCAGCTACTCCGAGTCCCTTGAAGCTTTCTTT; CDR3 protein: CASSYSESLEAFF
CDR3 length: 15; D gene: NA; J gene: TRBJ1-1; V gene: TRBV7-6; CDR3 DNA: TGTGCCAGCAGCTTAGGAGCAAGGGGAAGGCCTGAAGCTTTCTTT; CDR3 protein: CASSLGARGRPEAFF
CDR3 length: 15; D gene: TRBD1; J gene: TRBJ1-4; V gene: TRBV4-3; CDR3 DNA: TGCGCCAGCAGCCAAGGGGACAGGGGTAGCGAAAAACTGTTTTTT; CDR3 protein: CASSQGDRGSEKLFF
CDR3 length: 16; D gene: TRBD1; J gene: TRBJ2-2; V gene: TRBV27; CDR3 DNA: TGTGCCAGCAGTGCCGGGACAGGGTGGAACACCGGGGAGCTGTTTTTT; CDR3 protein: CASSAGTGWNTGELFF
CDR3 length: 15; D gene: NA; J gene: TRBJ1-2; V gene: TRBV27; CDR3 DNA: TGTGCCAGCAGCCGAGGGCCCCGACCTTCCTATGGCTACACCTTC; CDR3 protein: CASSRGPRPSYGYTF